This T cell receptor (beta chain) is from a study of T cells in localized non-small cell lung cancer. As to this clone: Its matching antigen is unknown.

Findings and caveats of the study: Those with higher blood T cell density had longer overall survival. Highest T cell clonality was seen in uninvolved adjacent lung, surpassing that measured in tumor. Appearances in adjacent lung were noted for a median around 55 of the top 100 tumor clones.

Germline V lookup: CDR1 SGHTA, CDR2 FQGNSA. The CDR3 runs 14 residues. V was shortened by 6 bases and J by 5 bases, with 16 bases between the two germline ends. Data came from immunoSEQ multiplex PCR; TCRdb stores just in-frame clones and leaves some out. The sample contains around 15,000 clones, 70% to 90% of which appear only once. This chain links TRBV7-2 with TRBJ2-5; the D gene is possibly TRBD1 (6 bases). The receptor was derived from a male donor aged 60 or over with stage I lung adenocarcinoma. Sequencing was performed on peripheral blood, taken before any cancer treatment. The CDR3 sequence: CASSSGQVHETQYF. The CDR3 DNA reads TGTGCCAGCAGTTCGGGACAAGTACACGAGACCCAGTACTTC.